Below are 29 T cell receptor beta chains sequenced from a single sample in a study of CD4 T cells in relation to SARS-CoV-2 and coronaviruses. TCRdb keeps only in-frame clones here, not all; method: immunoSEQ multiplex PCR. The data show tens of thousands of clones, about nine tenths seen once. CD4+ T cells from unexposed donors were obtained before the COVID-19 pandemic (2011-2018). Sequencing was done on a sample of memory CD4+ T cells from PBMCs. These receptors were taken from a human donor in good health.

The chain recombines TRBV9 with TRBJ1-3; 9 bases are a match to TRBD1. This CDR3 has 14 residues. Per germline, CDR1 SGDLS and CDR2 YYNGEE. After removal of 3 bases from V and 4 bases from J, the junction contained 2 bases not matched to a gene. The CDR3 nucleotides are TGTGCCAGCAGCGAGACAGGGGGGGGAAACACCATATATTTT. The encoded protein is CASSETGGGNTIYF.

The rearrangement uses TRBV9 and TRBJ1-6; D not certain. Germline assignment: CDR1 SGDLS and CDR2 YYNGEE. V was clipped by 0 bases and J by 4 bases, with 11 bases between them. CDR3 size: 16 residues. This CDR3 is CASSVADGFYNSPLHF. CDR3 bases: TGTGCCAGCAGCGTAGCAGATGGTTTTTATAATTCACCCCTCCACTTT.

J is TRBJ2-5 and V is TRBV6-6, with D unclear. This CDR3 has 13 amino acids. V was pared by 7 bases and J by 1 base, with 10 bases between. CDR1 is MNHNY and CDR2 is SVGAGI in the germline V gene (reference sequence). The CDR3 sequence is CASTGGSQETQYF. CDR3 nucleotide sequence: TGTGCCAGCACCGGTGGTAGCCAAGAGACCCAGTACTTC.

For the CDR3, the DNA is TGTGTCAATCAGCCCCAGCATTTT. The encoded protein is CVNQPQHF. V is TRBV28 and J is TRBJ1-5, with D unresolved. The CDR3 length is 8 residues. Germline V gene sequence: CDR1 MDHEN, CDR2 SYDVKM.

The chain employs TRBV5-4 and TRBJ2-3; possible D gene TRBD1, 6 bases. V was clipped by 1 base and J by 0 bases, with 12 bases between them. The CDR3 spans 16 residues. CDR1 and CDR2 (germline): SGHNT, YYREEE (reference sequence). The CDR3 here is CASSLLDRPSTDTQYF. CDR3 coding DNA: TGTGCCAGCAGCTTGTTGGACAGACCTAGCACAGATACGCAGTATTTT.

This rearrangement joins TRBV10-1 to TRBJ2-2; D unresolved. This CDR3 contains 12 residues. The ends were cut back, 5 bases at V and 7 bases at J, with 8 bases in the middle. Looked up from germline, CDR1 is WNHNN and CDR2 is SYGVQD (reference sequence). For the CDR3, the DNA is TGCGCCAGCAGTCTGCACGGCGGGGAGCTGTTTTTT. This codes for CASSLHGGELFF.

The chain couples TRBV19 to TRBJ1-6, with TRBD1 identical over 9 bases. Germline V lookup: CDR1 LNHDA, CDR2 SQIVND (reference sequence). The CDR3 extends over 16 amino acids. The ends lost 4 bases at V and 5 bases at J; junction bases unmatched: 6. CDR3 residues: CASSTPTGGDNSPLHF. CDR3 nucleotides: TGTGCCAGTAGTACCCCGACAGGGGGAGATAATTCACCCCTCCACTTT.

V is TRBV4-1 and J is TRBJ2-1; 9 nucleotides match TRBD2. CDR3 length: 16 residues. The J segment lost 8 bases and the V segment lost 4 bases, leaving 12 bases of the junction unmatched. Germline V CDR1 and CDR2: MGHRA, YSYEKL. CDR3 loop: CASSPLAGHPRDEQFF. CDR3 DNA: TGCGCCAGCAGCCCCCTAGCGGGACACCCTCGGGATGAGCAGTTCTTC.

CDR3 protein: CASSARSVDAGEQYF. Here the CDR3 DNA reads TGTGCCAGCAGCGCGAGGTCTGTTGATGCGGGCGAGCAGTACTTC. The chain combines TRBV7-3 with TRBJ2-7, with D possibly matching TRBD2 (5 bases). Trimming took 5 bases from V and 6 from J, leaving 20 bases between them. Looked up from germline, CDR1 is SGHTA and CDR2 is FQGTGA. This CDR3 is 15 amino acids long.

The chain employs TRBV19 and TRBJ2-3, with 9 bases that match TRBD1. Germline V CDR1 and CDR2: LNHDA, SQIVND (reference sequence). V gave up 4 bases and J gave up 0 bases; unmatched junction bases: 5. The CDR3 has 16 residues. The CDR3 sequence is CASSKGQGRSTDTQYF. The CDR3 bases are TGTGCCAGTAGTAAAGGACAGGGGAGGAGCACAGATACGCAGTATTTT.

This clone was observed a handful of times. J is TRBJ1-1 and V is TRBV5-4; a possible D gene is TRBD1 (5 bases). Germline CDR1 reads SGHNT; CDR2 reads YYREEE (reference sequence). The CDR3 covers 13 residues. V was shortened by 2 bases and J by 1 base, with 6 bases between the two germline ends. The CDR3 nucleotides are TGTGCCAGCAGCTTAGACAGGAACACTGAAGCTTTCTTT. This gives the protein CASSLDRNTEAFF.

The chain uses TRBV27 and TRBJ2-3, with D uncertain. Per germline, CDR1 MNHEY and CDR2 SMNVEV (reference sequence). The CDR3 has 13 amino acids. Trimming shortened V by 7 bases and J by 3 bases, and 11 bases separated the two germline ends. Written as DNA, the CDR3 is TGTGCCAGCAACCCCCCAGAGACAGATACGCAGTATTTT. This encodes CASNPPETDTQYF.

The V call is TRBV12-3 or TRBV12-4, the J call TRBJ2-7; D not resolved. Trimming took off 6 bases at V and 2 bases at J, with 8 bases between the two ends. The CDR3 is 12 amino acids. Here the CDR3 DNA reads TGTGCCAGCAGGTCGGGTCCCTACGAGCAGTACTTC. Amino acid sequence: CASRSGPYEQYF.

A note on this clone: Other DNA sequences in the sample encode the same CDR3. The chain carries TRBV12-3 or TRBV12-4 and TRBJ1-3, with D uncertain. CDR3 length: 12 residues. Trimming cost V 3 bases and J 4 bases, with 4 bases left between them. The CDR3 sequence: CASSFSGNTIYF. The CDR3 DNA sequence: TGTGCCAGCAGTTTTTCCGGAAACACCATATATTTT.

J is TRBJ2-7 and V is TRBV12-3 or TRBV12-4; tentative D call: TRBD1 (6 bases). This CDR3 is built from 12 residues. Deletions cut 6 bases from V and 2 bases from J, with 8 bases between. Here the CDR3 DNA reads TGTGCCAGCAGGGGGGCTACCTACGAGCAGTACTTC. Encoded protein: CASRGATYEQYF.

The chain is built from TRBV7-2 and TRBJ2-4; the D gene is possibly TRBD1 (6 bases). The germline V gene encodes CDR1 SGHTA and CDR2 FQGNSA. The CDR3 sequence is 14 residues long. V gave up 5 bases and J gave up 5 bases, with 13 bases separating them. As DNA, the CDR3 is TGTGCCAGCAGCACGAACAGGGTTGAAAACATTCAGTACTTC. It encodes CASSTNRVENIQYF.

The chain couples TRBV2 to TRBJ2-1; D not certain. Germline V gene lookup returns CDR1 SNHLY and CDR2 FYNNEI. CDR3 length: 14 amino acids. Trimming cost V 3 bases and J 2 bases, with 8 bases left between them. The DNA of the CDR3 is TGTGCCAGCAGTGATGGGTATCCCTACAATGAGCAGTTCTTC. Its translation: CASSDGYPYNEQFF.

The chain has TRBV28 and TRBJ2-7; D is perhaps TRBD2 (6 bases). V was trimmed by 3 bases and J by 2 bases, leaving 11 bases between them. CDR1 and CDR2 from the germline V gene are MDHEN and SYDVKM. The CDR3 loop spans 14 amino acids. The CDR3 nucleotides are TGTGCCAGCAGTTTTTGGGGACTTACCTACGAGCAGTACTTC. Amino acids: CASSFWGLTYEQYF.

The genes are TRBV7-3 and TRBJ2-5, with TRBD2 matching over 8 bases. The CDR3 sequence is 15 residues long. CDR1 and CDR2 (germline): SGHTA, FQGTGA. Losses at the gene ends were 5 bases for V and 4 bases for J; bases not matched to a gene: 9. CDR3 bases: TGTGCCAGCAGCGTTAGCGGGGTACGAGGAGAGACCCAGTACTTC. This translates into CASSVSGVRGETQYF.

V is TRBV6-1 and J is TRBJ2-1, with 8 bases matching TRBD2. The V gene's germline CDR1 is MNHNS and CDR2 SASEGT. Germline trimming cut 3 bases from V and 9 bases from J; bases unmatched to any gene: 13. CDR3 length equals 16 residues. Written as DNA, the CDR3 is TGTGCCAGCAGTGAGAGAACGAGCGGGAGAAACGGTGAGCAGTTCTTC. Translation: CASSERTSGRNGEQFF.

CDR3 protein: CASSADRAYGYTF. In DNA, the CDR3 is TGCGCCAGCAGCGCCGACAGGGCCTATGGCTACACCTTC. This chain links TRBV5-1 with TRBJ1-2; 7 bases map to TRBD1. Germline V gene sequence: CDR1 SGHRS, CDR2 YFSETQ. This CDR3 region has 13 residues. V gave up 4 bases and J gave up 4 bases; unmatched junction bases: 4. The entire variable domain, with the rest obtained from reference TRBV5-1 and TRBJ1-2, is as follows: KAGVTQTPRYLIKTRGQQVTLSCSPISGHRSVSWYQQTPGQGLQFLFEYFSETQRNKGNFPGRFSGRQFSNSRSEMNVSTLELGDSALYLCASSADRAYGYTFGSGTRLTVV.

CDR3 residues: CASSLRQNAFGEQYF. CDR3 sequence (DNA): TGCGCCAGCAGCCTGCGACAGAACGCCTTTGGAGAGCAGTACTTC. This chain uses TRBV4-1 with TRBJ2-7, with TRBD1 as a possible D gene (5 bases). Germline V gives CDR1 MGHRA, CDR2 YSYEKL. V was trimmed by 4 bases and J by 7 bases, leaving 20 bases between them. This CDR3 has 15 amino acids.

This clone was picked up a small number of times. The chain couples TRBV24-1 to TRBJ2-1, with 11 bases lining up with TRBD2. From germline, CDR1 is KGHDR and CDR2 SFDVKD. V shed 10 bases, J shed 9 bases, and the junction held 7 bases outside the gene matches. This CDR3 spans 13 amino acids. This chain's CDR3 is CATVAGGTGEQFF. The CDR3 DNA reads TGTGCCACGGTAGCGGGAGGGACGGGTGAGCAGTTCTTC.

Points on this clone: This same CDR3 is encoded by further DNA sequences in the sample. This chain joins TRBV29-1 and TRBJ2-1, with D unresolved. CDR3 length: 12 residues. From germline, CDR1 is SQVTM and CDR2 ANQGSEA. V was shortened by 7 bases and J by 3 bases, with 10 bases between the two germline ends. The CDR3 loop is CSALTDYNEQFF. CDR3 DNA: TGCAGCGCTCTGACGGACTACAATGAGCAGTTCTTC.

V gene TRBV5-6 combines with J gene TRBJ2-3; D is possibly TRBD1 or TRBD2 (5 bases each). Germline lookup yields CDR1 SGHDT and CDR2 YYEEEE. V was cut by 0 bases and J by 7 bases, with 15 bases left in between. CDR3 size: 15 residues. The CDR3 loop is CASSLVGAGLNTQYF. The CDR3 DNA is TGTGCCAGCAGCTTGGTCGGGGCCGGATTGAATACGCAGTATTTT. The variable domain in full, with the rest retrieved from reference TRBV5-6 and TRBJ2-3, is DAGVTQSPTHLIKTRGQQVTLRCSPKSGHDTVSWYQQALGQGPQFIFQYYEEEERQRGNFPDRFSGHQFPNYSSELNVNALLLGDSALYLCASSLVGAGLNTQYFGPGTRLTVL.

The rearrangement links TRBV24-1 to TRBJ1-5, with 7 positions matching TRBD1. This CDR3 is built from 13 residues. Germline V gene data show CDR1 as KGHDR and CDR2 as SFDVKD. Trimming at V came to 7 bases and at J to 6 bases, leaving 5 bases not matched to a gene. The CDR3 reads CATSETGFQPQHF. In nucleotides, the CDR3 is TGTGCCACCAGCGAGACAGGGTTTCAGCCCCAGCATTTT.

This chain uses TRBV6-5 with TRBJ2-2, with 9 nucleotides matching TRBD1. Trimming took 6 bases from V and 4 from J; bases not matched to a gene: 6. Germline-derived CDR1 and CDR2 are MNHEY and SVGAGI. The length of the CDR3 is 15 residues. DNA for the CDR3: TGTGCCAGCAGACAGGGGGCGCAGGGCACCGGGGAGCTGTTTTTT. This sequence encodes CASRQGAQGTGELFF.

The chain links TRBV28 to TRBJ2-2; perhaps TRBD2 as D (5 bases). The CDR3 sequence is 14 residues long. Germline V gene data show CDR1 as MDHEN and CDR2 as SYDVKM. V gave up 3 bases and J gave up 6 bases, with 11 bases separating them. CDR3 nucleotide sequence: TGTGCCAGCAGTTTTCGGGGATGGGCCGGGGAGCTGTTTTTT. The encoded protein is CASSFRGWAGELFF.

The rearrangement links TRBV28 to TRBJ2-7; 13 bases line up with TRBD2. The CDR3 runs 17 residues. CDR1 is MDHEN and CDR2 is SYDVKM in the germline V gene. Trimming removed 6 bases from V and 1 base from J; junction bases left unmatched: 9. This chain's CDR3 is CASSILAGGPRSYEQYF. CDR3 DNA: TGTGCCAGCAGCATACTAGCGGGAGGGCCCAGGTCCTACGAGCAGTACTTC.